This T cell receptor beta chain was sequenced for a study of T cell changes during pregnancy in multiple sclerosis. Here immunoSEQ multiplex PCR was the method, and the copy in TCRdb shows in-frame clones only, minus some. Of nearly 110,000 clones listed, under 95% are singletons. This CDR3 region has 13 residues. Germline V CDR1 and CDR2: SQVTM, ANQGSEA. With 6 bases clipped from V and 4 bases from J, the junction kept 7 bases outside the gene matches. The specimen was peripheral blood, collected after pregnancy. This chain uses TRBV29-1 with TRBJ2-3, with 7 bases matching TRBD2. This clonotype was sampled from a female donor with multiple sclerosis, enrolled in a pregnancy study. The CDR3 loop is CSVTTGGSDTQYF. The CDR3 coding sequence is TGCAGCGTCACCACGGGGGGATCAGATACGCAGTATTTT.